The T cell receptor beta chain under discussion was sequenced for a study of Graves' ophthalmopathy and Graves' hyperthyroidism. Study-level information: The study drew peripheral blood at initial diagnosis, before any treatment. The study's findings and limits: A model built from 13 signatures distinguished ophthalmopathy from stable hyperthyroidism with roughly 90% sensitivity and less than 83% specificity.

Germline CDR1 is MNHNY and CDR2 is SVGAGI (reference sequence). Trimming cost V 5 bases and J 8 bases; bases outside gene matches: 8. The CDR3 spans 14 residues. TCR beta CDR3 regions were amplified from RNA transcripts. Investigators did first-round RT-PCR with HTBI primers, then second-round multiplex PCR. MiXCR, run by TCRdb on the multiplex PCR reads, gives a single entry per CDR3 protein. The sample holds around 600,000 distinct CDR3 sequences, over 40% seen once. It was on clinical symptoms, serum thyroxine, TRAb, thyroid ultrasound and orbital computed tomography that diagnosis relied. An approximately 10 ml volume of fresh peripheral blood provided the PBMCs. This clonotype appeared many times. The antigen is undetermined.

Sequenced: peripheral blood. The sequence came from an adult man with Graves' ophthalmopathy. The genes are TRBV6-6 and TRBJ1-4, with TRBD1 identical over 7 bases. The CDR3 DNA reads TGTGCCAGCAGTACCCAGACAGGGATCGAAAAACTGTTTTTT. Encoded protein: CASSTQTGIEKLFF.